This entry lists 3 T cell receptor beta chains sequenced from one sample in a study of blood T cell repertoires in COVID-19. Some clones are missing from TCRdb's copy, which holds only in-frame ones; the method was immunoSEQ multiplex PCR. The sample carries under 300,000 clones, over 70% recorded once. The sequenced material came from peripheral blood. The receptors here all came from a man older than 75 with acute or convalescent COVID-19.

The chain uses TRBV4-2 and TRBJ2-7, with D hard to call. From germline, CDR1 is LGHNA and CDR2 YNFKEQ. V gave up 4 bases and J gave up 3 bases, with 19 bases separating them. CDR3 length: 16 amino acids. Written as DNA, the CDR3 is TGTGCCAGCAGCCCCCTTGCGGCACCGCGTGGCTACGAGCAGTACTTC. It is translated as CASSPLAAPRGYEQYF.

This clone was seen once. V and J are TRBV7-9 and TRBJ2-7; a possible D gene is TRBD2 (5 bases). CDR1 is SEHNR, CDR2 FQNEAQ, per germline (reference sequence). The CDR3 covers 12 residues. V was shortened by 4 bases and J by 3 bases, with 7 bases between the two germline ends. CDR3 in amino acids: CASSSGNYEQYF. The CDR3 DNA reads TGTGCCAGCAGCTCCGGGAACTACGAGCAGTACTTC.

The chain couples TRBV11-1 to TRBJ1-2; TRBD1 aligns across 8 bases. This CDR3 spans 13 amino acids. The V gene's germline CDR1 is SGHAT and CDR2 FQDESV (reference sequence). V shed 4 bases and J 8 bases; nucleotides not matched to a gene: 6. The CDR3 region has the DNA TGTGCCAGCAGCTACGGACAGGGAGGAGGCTACACCTTC. It is translated as CASSYGQGGGYTF. Complete variable domain (other parts from reference TRBV11-1 and TRBJ1-2): EAEVAQSPRYKITEKSQAVAFWCDPISGHATLYWYRQILGQGPELLVQFQDESVVDDSQLPKDRFSAERLKGVDSTLKIQPAELGDSAMYLCASSYGQGGGYTFGSGTRLTVV.